What follows are 18 T cell receptor beta chains derived from one specimen sequenced in a study of blood T cell repertoires in COVID-19. The method was immunoSEQ multiplex PCR; TCRdb's version includes in-frame clones alone and lacks a portion of them. This repertoire shows 300,000 to 350,000 clones, over 80% found once; its top ten account for about 5%. Sequenced sample: PBMCs or T cells enriched from blood (not recorded which). The origin of the receptors is a man aged 25-45 years who had recovered from COVID-19.

The V call is TRBV5-1, the J call TRBJ1-3; the D gene is possibly TRBD1 (5 bases). The ends were cut back, 3 bases at V and 6 bases at J, with 19 bases in the middle. The CDR3 has 16 residues. Germline V gives CDR1 SGHRS, CDR2 YFSETQ. CDR3 loop: CASSSQASLGENTIYF. In nucleotides, the CDR3 is TGCGCCAGCAGCTCCCAGGCCTCGTTAGGGGAAAACACCATATATTTT.

The chain employs TRBV7-2 and TRBJ1-5; D unresolved. CDR3 length: 13 residues. Germline V lookup: CDR1 SGHTA, CDR2 FQGNSA. V lost 3 bases, J lost 2 bases, and 5 bases lay in between. The CDR3 sequence: CASSFSGNQPQHF. CDR3 in DNA: TGTGCCAGCAGCTTCAGCGGCAATCAGCCCCAGCATTTT. Combining the CDR3 with reference TRBV7-2 and TRBJ1-5 gives the whole variable domain GAGVSQSPSNKVTEKGKDVELRCDPISGHTALYWYRQSLGQGLEFLIYFQGNSAPDKSGLPSDRFSAERTGGSVSTLTIQRTQQEDSAVYLCASSFSGNQPQHFGDGTRLSIL.

The V call is TRBV9, the J call TRBJ1-1, with TRBD1 matching over 8 bases. CDR3 length equals 15 residues. With V trimmed by 2 bases and J by 3 bases, 6 bases remained unmatched. Germline V gives CDR1 SGDLS, CDR2 YYNGEE. In DNA, the CDR3 is TGTGCCAGCAGCGTCCTCGGACAGGGAGACACTGAAGCTTTCTTT. This codes for CASSVLGQGDTEAFF.

This chain connects TRBV10-3 to TRBJ2-5; 7 nucleotides match TRBD1. Germline lookup yields CDR1 ENHRY and CDR2 SYGVKD. The CDR3 sequence is 16 residues long. V was pared by 10 bases and J by 2 bases, with 16 bases of the junction left unmatched. This CDR3 reads CATTTGTEESQETQYF. The DNA of the CDR3 is TGTGCCACGACCACAGGGACAGAAGAAAGTCAAGAGACCCAGTACTTC.

The V and J genes are TRBV14 and TRBJ1-1; D possibly corresponds to TRBD1 (6 bases). The V end was cut by 2 bases, the J end by 3 bases, with 13 bases between. CDR3 length: 15 residues. Looked up from germline, CDR1 is SGHDN and CDR2 is FVKESK. The CDR3 bases are TGTGCCAGCAGCCAACCAGGGGCCATTGACACTGAAGCTTTCTTT. Amino acid sequence: CASSQPGAIDTEAFF.

The chain recombines TRBV6-5 with TRBJ1-6; 7 bases fit TRBD1. CDR1 is MNHEY and CDR2 is SVGAGI in the germline V gene. This CDR3 has 14 residues. J was trimmed by 6 bases and V by 6 bases; bases with no gene match: 5. CDR3 nucleotides: TGTGCCAGCAGCCGGGACAGAGCTAATTCACCCCTCCACTTT. Its protein is CASSRDRANSPLHF.

This clone was counted a few times. The chain uses TRBV3-1 (or the pseudogene TRBV3-2) and TRBJ1-6; 7 nucleotides agree with TRBD1. Germline V gene data show CDR1 as LGHDT and CDR2 as YNNKEL (reference sequence). The V segment lost 5 bases and the J segment 8 bases; nucleotides outside the gene matches: 6. The CDR3 sequence is 14 residues long. CDR3 residues: CASSDRVRDSPLHF. The CDR3 region has the DNA TGTGCCAGCAGCGACAGGGTGCGGGATTCACCCCTCCACTTT.

J is TRBJ1-3 and V is TRBV27; D unresolved. V lost 4 bases, J lost 4 bases, and 11 bases lay in between. The CDR3 length is 14 residues. CDR1 MNHEY and CDR2 SMNVEV come from the germline V gene (reference sequence). CDR3 coding DNA: TGTGCCAGCAGTTCACCCAGAATCGGAAACACCATATATTTT. Translating gives CASSSPRIGNTIYF.

The J gene is TRBJ1-5, the V gene TRBV19, with 10 bases lining up with TRBD1. The germline gives CDR1 LNHDA, CDR2 SQIVND (reference sequence). The CDR3 is made up of 15 amino acids. J lost 2 bases, V lost 6 bases, and 4 bases had no gene match. The CDR3 loop reads CASSRDRGGNQPQHF. Here the CDR3 DNA reads TGTGCCAGTAGCAGGGACAGGGGCGGCAATCAGCCCCAGCATTTT. Full variable domain (outside the CDR3, taken from reference TRBV19 and TRBJ1-5): DGGITQSPKYLFRKEGQNVTLSCEQNLNHDAMYWYRQDPGQGLRLIYYSQIVNDFQKGDIAEGYSVSREKKESFPLTVTSAQKNPTAFYLCASSRDRGGNQPQHFGDGTRLSIL.

CDR3 region: CASSPPENRVVGNEQFF. The CDR3 DNA reads as TGTGCCAGCTCACCACCGGAAAACAGGGTAGTCGGCAATGAGCAGTTCTTC. V is TRBV18 and J is TRBJ2-1, with D perhaps matching TRBD1 (6 bases). Germline V gives CDR1 KGHSH, CDR2 LQKENI. V lost 0 bases to trimming and J lost 6 bases, with 18 bases between them. CDR3 size: 17 residues.

The chain carries TRBV7-9 and TRBJ1-3, with 9 bases lining up with TRBD1. V shed 2 bases and J 2 bases; nucleotides not matched to a gene: 13. CDR1 SEHNR and CDR2 FQNEAQ come from the germline V gene (reference sequence). This CDR3 is 19 amino acids long. CDR3 sequence (DNA): TGTGCCAGCAGCTTATCCAAGTCTCGACAGGGGGTAACTGGAAACACCATATATTTT. Encoded protein: CASSLSKSRQGVTGNTIYF.

This chain links TRBV7-9 with TRBJ1-6, with D possibly being TRBD1 (5 bases). The CDR3 runs 14 residues. The germline V gene encodes CDR1 SEHNR and CDR2 FQNEAQ (reference sequence). Trimming left V 6 bases short and J 9 bases short, with 15 bases between. The DNA for the CDR3 is TGTGCCAGCAGGGATCAGGGTGGCGGTTCACCCCTCCACTTT. Translating it yields CASRDQGGGSPLHF.

This rearrangement joins TRBV28 to TRBJ1-6; 9 bases line up with TRBD1. V was pared by 6 bases and J by 7 bases, with 7 bases of the junction left unmatched. Looked up from germline, CDR1 is MDHEN and CDR2 is SYDVKM. The CDR3 covers 15 residues. CDR3 in DNA: TGTGCCAGCAGACCTCCGGGACAGGGAAATTCACCCCTCCACTTT. Translated, it gives CASRPPGQGNSPLHF.

The V call is TRBV12-3 or TRBV12-4, the J call TRBJ1-4; D may be TRBD1 (6 bases). The CDR3 has 12 residues. Trimming shortened V by 10 bases and J by 8 bases, and 14 bases separated the two germline ends. CDR3 DNA: TGTGCCACCCGGGACACGTCAGAAAAACTGTTTTTT. It specifies CATRDTSEKLFF.

The rearrangement uses TRBV3-1 (or the pseudogene TRBV3-2) and TRBJ2-4, with D tentatively TRBD1 (5 bases). Germline V CDR1 and CDR2: LGHDT, YNNKEL (reference sequence). Trimming took 1 base from V and 0 from J, leaving 7 bases between them. The CDR3 length is 15 residues. The CDR3 bases are TGTGCCAGCAGCCAAGGGACACCAGCCAAAAACATTCAGTACTTC. Protein product: CASSQGTPAKNIQYF.

This chain joins TRBV7-9 and TRBJ2-1, with 7 bases identical to TRBD1. CDR1 is SEHNR and CDR2 is FQNEAQ in the germline V gene (reference sequence). J was trimmed by 4 bases and V by 2 bases; bases with no gene match: 5. There are 15 residues in the CDR3. CDR3 nucleotide sequence: TGTGCCAGCAGCTTAAGGACAGGCCCATACAATGAGCAGTTCTTC. The encoded protein is CASSLRTGPYNEQFF.

The rearrangement joins TRBV19 to TRBJ1-3, with D possibly matching TRBD1 (5 bases). Trimming removed 5 bases at V and 4 bases at J, with 12 bases between. Germline values: CDR1 LNHDA, CDR2 SQIVND (reference sequence). The CDR3 consists of 14 residues. This CDR3 is CASSPLDIGNTIYF. Written as DNA, the CDR3 is TGTGCCAGTAGTCCCCTGGACATAGGAAACACCATATATTTT.

This sequence joins TRBV6-5 and TRBJ2-7, with 7 positions matching TRBD1. The V and J ends lost 5 bases and 3 bases, in that order; junction bases with no gene match: 4. Germline values: CDR1 MNHEY, CDR2 SVGAGI. The CDR3 totals 13 residues. The CDR3 bases are TGTGCCAGCAGTAGAAGACAGGGCTACGAGCAGTACTTC. Protein product: CASSRRQGYEQYF.